This T cell receptor beta chain was captured by sequencing in a study of blood T cells in healthy people across ages. Looked up from germline, CDR1 is LGHDT and CDR2 is YNNKEL (reference sequence). The CDR3 runs to 15 residues. PCR was performed a second time for about 7 to 12 cycles using a sample-barcoded 5' primer and a J-beta primer mix. Each cDNA molecule was tagged by a template-switch adaptor that had 12 random nucleotides. Sequencing recovered at least 2.5 million CDR3-containing paired-end reads from each sample. One entry per CDR3 protein results from TCRdb running MiXCR on the 5' RACE reads. The profile shows 780,000 or so distinct CDR3 sequences, 45% to 70% of them singletons.

The sample comprised blood. This clonotype originated in a man in his forties in good health. This sequence joins TRBV3-1 and TRBJ2-5; D uncertain. The DNA end lines up better with TRBJ2-7; the J call may be wrong. CDR3 coding DNA: TGTGCCAGCAGCCTAGGAACACTACCTCGCGACGAGCAGTACTTC. This encodes CASSLGTLPRDEQYF.